Listed here is a single TCR beta chain. Antigen unknown. Between the trimmed V and J ends, which lost 2 bases and 0 bases, there was a span of 13 bases. Germline V gene sequence: CDR1 SGHVS, CDR2 FQNEAQ. This CDR3 contains 16 residues. This sample was included in a study of Graves' ophthalmopathy and Graves' hyperthyroidism. Turning to the study itself: In this cohort's terms, stable hyperthyroidism meant no ophthalmopathy by 18 months of follow-up. Study-wide results and caveats: In blood appeared most of the expanded thyroid clonotypes whose frequency exceeded 0.001.

Amplified material comprised TCR beta CDR3 regions derived from RNA transcripts. Investigators did first-round RT-PCR with HTBI primers, then second-round multiplex PCR. TCRdb re-derived calls from the multiplex PCR reads in MiXCR, one entry per CDR3 protein. The data show 560,000 or so distinct CDR3 sequences, 39% seen once. It was on clinical symptoms, serum thyroxine, TRAb, thyroid ultrasound and orbital computed tomography that diagnosis relied. V gene TRBV7-8 combines with J gene TRBJ1-1, with D possibly being TRBD1 (5 bases). The sample was peripheral blood or thyroid tissue (not recorded which). This TCR came from an adult man with Graves' hyperthyroidism. CDR3 loop: CASSLHAGRMNTEAFF. The CDR3 DNA reads TGTGCCAGCAGCTTACATGCAGGGAGAATGAACACTGAAGCTTTCTTT. Combining the CDR3 with reference TRBV7-8 and TRBJ1-1 gives the whole variable domain GAGVSQSPRYKVAKRGQDVALRCDPISGHVSLFWYQQALGQGPEFLTYFQNEAQLDKSGLPSDRFFAERPEGSVSTLKIQRTQQEDSAVYLCASSLHAGRMNTEAFFGQGTRLTVV.